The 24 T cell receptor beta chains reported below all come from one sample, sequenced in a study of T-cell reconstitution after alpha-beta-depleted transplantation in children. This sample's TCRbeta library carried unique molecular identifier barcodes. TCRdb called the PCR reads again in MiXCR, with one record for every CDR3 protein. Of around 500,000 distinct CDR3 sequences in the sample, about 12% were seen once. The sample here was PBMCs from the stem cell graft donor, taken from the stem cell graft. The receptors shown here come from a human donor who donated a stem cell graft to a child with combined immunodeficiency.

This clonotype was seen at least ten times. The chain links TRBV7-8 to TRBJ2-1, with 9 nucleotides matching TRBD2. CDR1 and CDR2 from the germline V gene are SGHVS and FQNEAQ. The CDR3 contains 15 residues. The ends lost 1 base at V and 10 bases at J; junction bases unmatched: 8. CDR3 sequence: CASSLVAGEVNEQFF. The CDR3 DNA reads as TGTGCCAGCAGCTTAGTAGCGGGAGAGGTCAACGAGCAGTTCTTC. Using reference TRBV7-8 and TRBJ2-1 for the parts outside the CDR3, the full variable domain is GAGVSQSPRYKVAKRGQDVALRCDPISGHVSLFWYQQALGQGPEFLTYFQNEAQLDKSGLPSDRFFAERPEGSVSTLKIQRTQQEDSAVYLCASSLVAGEVNEQFFGPGTRLTVL.

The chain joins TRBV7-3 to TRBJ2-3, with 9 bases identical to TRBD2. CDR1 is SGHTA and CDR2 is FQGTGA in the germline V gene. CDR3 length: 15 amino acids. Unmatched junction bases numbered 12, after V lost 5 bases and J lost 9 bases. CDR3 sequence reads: CASSEGGVAGVTQYF. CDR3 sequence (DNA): TGTGCCAGCAGCGAGGGGGGGGTAGCGGGAGTGACGCAGTATTTT.

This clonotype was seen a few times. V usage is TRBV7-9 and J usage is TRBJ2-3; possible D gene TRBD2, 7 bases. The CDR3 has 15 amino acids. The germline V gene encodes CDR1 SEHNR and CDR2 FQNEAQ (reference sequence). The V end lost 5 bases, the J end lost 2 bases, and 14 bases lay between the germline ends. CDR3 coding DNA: TGTGCCAGCAGCGCAAGGGGGGGACTCACAGATACGCAGTATTTT. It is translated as CASSARGGLTDTQYF. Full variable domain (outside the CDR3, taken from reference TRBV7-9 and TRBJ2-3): DTGVSQNPRHKITKRGQNVTFRCDPISEHNRLYWYRQTLGQGPEFLTYFQNEAQLEKSRLLSDRFSAERPKGSFSTLEIQRTEQGDSAMYLCASSARGGLTDTQYFGPGTRLTVL.

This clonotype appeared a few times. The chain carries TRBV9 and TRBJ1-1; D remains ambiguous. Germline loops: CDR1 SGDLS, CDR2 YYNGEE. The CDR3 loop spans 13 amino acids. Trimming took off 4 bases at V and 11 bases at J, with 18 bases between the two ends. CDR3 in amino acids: CASSSGGGSRAFF. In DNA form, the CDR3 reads TGTGCCAGCAGCTCAGGAGGAGGGTCAAGGGCTTTCTTT.

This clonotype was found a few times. CDR3 amino acids: CSVRQGRETQYF. DNA of the CDR3: TGCAGCGTACGACAGGGGAGAGAGACCCAGTACTTC. This chain joins TRBV29-1 and TRBJ2-5; 8 bases match TRBD1. CDR3 length: 12 amino acids. V gave up 6 bases and J gave up 4 bases; unmatched junction bases: 4. Germline CDR1 reads SQVTM; CDR2 reads ANQGSEA.

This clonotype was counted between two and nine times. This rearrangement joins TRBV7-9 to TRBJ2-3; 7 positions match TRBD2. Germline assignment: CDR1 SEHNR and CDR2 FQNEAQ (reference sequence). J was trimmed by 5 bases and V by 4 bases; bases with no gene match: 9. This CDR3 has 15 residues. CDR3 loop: CASSSRVAGLDTQYF. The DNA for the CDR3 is TGTGCCAGCAGCTCCCGAGTAGCGGGTTTAGATACGCAGTATTTT.

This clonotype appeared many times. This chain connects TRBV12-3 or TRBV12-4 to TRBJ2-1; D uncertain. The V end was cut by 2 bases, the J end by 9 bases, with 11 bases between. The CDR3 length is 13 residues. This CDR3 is CASSLSPSGEQFF. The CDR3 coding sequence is TGTGCCAGCAGTTTATCCCCCTCGGGTGAGCAGTTCTTC.

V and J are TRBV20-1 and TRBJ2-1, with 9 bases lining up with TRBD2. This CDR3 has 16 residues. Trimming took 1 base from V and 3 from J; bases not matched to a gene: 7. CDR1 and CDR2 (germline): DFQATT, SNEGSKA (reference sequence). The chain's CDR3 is CSARAMTSGDYNEQFF. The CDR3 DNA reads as TGCAGTGCTAGAGCTATGACTAGCGGAGACTACAATGAGCAGTTCTTC.

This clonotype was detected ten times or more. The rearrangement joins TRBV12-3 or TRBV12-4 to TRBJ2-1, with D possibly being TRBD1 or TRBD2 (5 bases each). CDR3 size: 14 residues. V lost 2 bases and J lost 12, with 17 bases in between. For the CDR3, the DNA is TGTGCCAGCAGTTTAACGGGACGGGCTTTCGGGCAGTTCTTC. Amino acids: CASSLTGRAFGQFF.

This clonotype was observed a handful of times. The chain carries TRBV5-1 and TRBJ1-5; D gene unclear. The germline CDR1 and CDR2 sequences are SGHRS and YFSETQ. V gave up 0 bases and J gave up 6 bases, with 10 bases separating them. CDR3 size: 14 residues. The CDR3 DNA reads TGCGCCAGCAGCTTGGTATTTGGCGTTCAGCCCCAGCATTTT. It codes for CASSLVFGVQPQHF. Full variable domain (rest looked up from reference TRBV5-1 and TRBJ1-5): KAGVTQTPRYLIKTRGQQVTLSCSPISGHRSVSWYQQTPGQGLQFLFEYFSETQRNKGNFPGRFSGRQFSNSRSEMNVSTLELGDSALYLCASSLVFGVQPQHFGDGTRLSIL.

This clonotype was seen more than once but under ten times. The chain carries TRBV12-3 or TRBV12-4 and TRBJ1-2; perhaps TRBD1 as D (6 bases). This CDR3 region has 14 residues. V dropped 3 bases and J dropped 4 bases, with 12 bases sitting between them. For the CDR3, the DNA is TGTGCCAGCAGTTTGGGGATAGGGGGCTATGGCTACACCTTC. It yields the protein CASSLGIGGYGYTF.

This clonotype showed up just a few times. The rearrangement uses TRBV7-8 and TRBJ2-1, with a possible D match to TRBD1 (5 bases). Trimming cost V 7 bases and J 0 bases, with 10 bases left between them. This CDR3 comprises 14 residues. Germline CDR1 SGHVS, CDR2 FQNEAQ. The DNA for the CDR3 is TGTGCCAGCAAGCAGGGTAGCTCCTACAATGAGCAGTTCTTC. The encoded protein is CASKQGSSYNEQFF. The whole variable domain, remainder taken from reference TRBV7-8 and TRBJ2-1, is GAGVSQSPRYKVAKRGQDVALRCDPISGHVSLFWYQQALGQGPEFLTYFQNEAQLDKSGLPSDRFFAERPEGSVSTLKIQRTQQEDSAVYLCASKQGSSYNEQFFGPGTRLTVL.

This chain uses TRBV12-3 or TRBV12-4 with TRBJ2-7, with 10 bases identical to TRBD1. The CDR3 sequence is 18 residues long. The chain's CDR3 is CTISSSGQGPILSYEQYF. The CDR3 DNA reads TGTACCATCAGTTCCTCGGGACAGGGGCCAATTCTCTCCTACGAGCAGTACTTC.

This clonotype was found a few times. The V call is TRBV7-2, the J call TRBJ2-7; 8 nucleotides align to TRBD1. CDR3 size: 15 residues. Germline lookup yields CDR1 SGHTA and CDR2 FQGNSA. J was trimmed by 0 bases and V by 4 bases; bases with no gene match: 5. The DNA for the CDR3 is TGTGCCAGCAGCTCATACAGGGGGAGCTCCTACGAGCAGTACTTC. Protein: CASSSYRGSSYEQYF.

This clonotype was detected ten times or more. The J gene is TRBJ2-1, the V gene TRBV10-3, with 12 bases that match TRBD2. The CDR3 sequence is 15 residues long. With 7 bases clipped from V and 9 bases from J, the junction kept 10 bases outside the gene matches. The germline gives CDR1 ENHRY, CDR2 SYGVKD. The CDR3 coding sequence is TGTGCCATCAACTTACTAGCGGGAGGTCTGGGTGAGCAGTTCTTC. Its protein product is CAINLLAGGLGEQFF.

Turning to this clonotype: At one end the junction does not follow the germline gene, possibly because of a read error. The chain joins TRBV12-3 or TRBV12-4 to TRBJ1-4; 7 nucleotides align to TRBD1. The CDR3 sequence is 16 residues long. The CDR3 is CASSLTAGTEEEKLIF. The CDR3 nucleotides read TGTGCCAGCAGTTTAACCGCCGGGACAGAGGAGGAAAAACTGATTTTT.

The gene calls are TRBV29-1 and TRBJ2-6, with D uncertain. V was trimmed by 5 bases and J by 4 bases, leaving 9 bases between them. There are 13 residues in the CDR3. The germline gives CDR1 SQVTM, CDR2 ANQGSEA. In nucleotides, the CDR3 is TGCAGCGTTTCCAATTCCGGGGCCAACGTCCTGACTTTC. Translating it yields CSVSNSGANVLTF. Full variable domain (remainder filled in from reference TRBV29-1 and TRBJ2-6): SAVISQKPSRDICQRGTSLTIQCQVDSQVTMMFWYRQQPGQSLTLIATANQGSEATYESGFVIDKFPISRPNLTFSTLTVSNMSPEDSSIYLCSVSNSGANVLTFGAGSRLTVL.

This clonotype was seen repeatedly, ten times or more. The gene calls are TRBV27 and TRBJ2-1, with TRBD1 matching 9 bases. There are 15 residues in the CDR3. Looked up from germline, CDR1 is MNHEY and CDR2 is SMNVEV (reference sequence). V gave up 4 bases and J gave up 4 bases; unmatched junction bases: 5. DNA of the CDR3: TGTGCCAGCAGTTCGAGGGACAGGGTTTACAATGAGCAGTTCTTC. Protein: CASSSRDRVYNEQFF.

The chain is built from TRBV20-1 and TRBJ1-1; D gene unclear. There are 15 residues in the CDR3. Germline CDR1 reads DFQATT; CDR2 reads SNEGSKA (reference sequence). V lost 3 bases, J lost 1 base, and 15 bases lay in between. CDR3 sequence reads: CSASQFGRGNTEAFF. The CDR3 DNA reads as TGCAGTGCTAGTCAATTCGGACGTGGGAACACTGAAGCTTTCTTT.

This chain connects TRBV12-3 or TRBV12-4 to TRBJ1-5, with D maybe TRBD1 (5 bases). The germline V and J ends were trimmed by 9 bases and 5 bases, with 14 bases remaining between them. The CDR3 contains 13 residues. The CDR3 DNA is TGTGCCAGTAATCCAACAGGCGATCAGCCCCAGCATTTT. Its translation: CASNPTGDQPQHF.

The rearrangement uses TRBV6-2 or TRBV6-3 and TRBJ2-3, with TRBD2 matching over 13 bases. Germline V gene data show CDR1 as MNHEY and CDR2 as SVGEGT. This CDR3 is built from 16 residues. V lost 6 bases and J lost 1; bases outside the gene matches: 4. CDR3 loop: CASRPTSGRGTDTQYF. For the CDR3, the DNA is TGTGCCAGCAGGCCTACTAGCGGGAGGGGCACAGATACGCAGTATTTT.

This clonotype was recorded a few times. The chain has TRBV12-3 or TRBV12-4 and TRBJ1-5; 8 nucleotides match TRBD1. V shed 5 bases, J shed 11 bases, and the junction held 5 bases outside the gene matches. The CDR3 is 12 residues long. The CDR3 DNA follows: TGTGCCAGCAGTCGAACAGGGGGGACCCAGCATTTT. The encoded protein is CASSRTGGTQHF.

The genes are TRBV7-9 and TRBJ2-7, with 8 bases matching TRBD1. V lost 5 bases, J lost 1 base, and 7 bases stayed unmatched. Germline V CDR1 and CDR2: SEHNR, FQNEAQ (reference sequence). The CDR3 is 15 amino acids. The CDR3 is CASSERQGYSYEQYF. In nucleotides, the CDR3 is TGTGCCAGCAGCGAGCGACAGGGGTATTCCTACGAGCAGTACTTC.

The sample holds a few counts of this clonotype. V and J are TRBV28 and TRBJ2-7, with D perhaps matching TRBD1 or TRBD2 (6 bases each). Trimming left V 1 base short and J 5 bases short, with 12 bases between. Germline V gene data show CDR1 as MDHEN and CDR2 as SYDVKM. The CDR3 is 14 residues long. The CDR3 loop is CASSLSSGADEQYF. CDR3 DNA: TGTGCCAGCAGTTTATCCTCGGGGGCGGACGAGCAGTACTTC.